This T cell receptor beta chain comes out of a study of CD8+ T cells in alopecia areata. This CDR3 has 12 amino acids. Per germline, CDR1 GTSNPN and CDR2 SVGIG (reference sequence). Deletions cut 0 bases from V and 7 bases from J, with 9 bases between. Following RNA extraction, reverse transcription yielded cDNA that acted as the sequencing template. Measured with immunoSEQ multiplex PCR; TCRdb has only the in-frame clones, and not every one. The table records 150,000 to 200,000 clones, around 55% of them present only once. Study conclusions and caveats: Sequence data from scalp samples additionally include resident alphabeta T cells of normal skin. Possibly as an HLA-related effect, TCR sharing across patients appeared less clear than in mice. Normal scalp showed lower clonality than lesional scalp, especially alopecia totalis/universalis.

Remarks on this clone: What it binds is not known.

This sequence joins TRBV30 and TRBJ1-2; D gene uncertain. This TCR came from a human donor in good health. The sequenced sample consisted of CD4+ T cells sorted from blood. The CDR3 region has the DNA TGTGCCTGGAGTGTATGGGTTGGTGGCTACACCTTC. Its translation is CAWSVWVGGYTF.